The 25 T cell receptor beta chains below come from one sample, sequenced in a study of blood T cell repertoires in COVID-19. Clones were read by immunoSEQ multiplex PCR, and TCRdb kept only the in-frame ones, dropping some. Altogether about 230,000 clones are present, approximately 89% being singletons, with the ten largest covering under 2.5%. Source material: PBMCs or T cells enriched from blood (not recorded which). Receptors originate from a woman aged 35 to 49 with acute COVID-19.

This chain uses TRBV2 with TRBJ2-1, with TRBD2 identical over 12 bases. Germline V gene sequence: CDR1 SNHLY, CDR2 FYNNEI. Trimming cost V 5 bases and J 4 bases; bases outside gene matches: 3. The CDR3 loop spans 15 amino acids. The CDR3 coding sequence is TGTGCCAGCAGTCCGACTAGCGGGGGTTACAATGAGCAGTTCTTC. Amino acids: CASSPTSGGYNEQFF.

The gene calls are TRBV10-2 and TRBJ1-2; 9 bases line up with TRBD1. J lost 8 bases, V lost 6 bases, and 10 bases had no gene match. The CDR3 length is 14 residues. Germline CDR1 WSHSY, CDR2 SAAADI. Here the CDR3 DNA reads TGCGCCAGCAGAGGGGGACAGGGAGGGGGCGGCTACACCTTC. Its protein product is CASRGGQGGGGYTF.

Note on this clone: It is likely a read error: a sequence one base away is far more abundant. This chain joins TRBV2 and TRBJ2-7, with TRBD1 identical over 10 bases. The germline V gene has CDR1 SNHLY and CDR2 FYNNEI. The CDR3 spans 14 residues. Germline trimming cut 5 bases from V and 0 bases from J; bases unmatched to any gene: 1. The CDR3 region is CASSRDRGSYEQYF. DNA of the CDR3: TGTGCCAGCAGTCGGGACAGGGGCTCCTACGAGCAGTACTTC. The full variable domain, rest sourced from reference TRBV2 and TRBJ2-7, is EPEVTQTPSHQVTQMGQEVILRCVPISNHLYFYWYRQILGQKVEFLVSFYNNEISEKSEIFDDQFSVERPDGSNFTLKIRSTKLEDSAMYFCASSRDRGSYEQYFGPGTRLTVT.

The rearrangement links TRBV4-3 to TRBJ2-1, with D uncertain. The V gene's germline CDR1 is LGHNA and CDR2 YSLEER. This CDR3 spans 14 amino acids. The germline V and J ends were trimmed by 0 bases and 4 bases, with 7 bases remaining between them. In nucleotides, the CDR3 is TGCGCCAGCAGCCAAGACAGAACGTACAATGAGCAGTTCTTC. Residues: CASSQDRTYNEQFF.

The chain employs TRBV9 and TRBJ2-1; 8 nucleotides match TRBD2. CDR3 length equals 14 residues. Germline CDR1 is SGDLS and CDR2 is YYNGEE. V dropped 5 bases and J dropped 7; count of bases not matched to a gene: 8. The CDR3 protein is CASSIGPGGNEQFF. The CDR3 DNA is TGTGCCAGCAGTATTGGCCCGGGAGGGAATGAGCAGTTCTTC.

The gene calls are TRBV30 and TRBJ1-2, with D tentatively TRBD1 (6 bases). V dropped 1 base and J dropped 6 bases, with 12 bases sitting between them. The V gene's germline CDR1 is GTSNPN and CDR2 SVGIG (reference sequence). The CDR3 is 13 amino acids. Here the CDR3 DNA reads TGTGCCTGGAGTGATTCGCGGGGGCATGGCTACACCTTC. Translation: CAWSDSRGHGYTF.

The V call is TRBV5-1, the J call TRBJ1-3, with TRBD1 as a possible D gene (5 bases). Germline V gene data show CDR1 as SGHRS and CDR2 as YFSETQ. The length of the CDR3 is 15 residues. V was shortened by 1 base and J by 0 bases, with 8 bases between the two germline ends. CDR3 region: CASSLTGSSGNTIYF. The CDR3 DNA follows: TGCGCCAGCAGCTTGACAGGTTCCTCTGGAAACACCATATATTTT.

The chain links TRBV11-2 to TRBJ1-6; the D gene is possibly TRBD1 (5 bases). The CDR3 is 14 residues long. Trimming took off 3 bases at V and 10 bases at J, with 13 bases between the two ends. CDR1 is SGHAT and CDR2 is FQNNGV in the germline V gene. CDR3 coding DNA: TGTGCCAGCAGCTTCGGGGGGGATAGCTCACCCCTCCACTTT. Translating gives CASSFGGDSSPLHF.

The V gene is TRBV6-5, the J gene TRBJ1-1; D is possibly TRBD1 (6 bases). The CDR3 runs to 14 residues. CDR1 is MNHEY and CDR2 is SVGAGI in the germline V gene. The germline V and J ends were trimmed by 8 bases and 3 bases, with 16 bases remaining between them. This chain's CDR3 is CASGGDRLYTEAFF. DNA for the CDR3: TGTGCCAGCGGGGGCGACAGGCTGTACACTGAAGCTTTCTTT.

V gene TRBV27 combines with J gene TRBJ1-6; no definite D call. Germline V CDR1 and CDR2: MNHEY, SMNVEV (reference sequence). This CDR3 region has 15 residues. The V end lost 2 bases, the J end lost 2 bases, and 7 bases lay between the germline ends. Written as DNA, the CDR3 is TGTGCCAGCAGTTTAGGGCACCCCTATAATTCACCCCTCCACTTT. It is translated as CASSLGHPYNSPLHF.

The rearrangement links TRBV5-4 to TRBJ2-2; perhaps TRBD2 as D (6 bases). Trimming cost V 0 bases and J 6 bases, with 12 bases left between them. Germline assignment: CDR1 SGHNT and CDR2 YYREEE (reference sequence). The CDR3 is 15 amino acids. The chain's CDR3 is CASSLGRAAPGELFF. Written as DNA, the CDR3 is TGTGCCAGCAGCTTGGGGAGGGCGGCCCCCGGGGAGCTGTTTTTT. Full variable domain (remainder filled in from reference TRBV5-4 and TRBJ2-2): ETGVTQSPTHLIKTRGQQVTLRCSSQSGHNTVSWYQQALGQGPQFIFQYYREEENGRGNFPPRFSGLQFPNYSSELNVNALELDDSALYLCASSLGRAAPGELFFGEGSRLTVL.

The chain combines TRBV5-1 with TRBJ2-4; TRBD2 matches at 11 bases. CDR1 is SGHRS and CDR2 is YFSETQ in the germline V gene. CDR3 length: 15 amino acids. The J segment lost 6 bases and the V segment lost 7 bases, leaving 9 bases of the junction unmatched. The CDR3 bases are TGCGCCAGCGCCTGGACTAGCGGGTCTGGAAACATTCAGTACTTC. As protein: CASAWTSGSGNIQYF.

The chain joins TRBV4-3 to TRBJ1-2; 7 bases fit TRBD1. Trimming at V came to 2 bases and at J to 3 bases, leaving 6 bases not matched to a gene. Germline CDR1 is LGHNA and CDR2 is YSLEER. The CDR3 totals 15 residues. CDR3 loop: CASSQTRGTDYGYTF. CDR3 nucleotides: TGCGCCAGCAGCCAAACACGCGGGACAGACTATGGCTACACCTTC.

CDR3: CASSLAGRGQETQYF. The CDR3 region has the DNA TGTGCCAGCAGCTTAGCCGGGAGGGGCCAAGAGACCCAGTACTTC. This chain joins TRBV7-8 and TRBJ2-5; 8 bases are a match to TRBD2. CDR1 is SGHVS and CDR2 is FQNEAQ in the germline V gene. V lost 0 bases, J lost 1 base, and 1 base stayed unmatched. The CDR3 contains 15 residues.

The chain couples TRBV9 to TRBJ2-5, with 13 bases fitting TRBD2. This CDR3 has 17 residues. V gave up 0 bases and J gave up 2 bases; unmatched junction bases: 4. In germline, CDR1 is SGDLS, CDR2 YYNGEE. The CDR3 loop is CASSVGLAGGPQETQYF. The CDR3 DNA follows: TGTGCCAGCAGCGTAGGACTAGCGGGAGGACCGCAAGAGACCCAGTACTTC.

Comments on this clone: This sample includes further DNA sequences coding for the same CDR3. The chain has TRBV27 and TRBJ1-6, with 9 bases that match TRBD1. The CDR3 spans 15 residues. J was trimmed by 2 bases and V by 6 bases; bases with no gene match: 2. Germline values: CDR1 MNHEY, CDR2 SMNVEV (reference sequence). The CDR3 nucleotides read TGTGCCAGCAGCCGACAGGGGGCCTATAATTCACCCCTCCACTTT. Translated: CASSRQGAYNSPLHF.

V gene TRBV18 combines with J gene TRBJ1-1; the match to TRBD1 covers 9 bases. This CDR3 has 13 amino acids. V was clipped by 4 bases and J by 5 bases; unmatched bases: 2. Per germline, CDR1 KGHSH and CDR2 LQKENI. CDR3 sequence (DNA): TGTGCCAGCTCACGGGACAGGGATACTGAAGCTTTCTTT. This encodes CASSRDRDTEAFF.

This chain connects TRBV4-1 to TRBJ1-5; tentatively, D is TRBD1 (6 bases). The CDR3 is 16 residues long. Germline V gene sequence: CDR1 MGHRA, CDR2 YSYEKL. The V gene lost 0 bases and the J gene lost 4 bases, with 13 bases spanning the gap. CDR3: CASSQDRGHLNQPQHF. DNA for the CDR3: TGCGCCAGCAGCCAAGATAGGGGACATCTTAATCAGCCCCAGCATTTT.

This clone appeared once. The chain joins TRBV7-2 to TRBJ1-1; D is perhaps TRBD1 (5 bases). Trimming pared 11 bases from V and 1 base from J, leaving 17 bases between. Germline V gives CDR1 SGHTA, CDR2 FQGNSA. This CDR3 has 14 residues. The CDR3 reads CASIPGLQNTEAFF. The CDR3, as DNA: TGTGCCTCGATTCCAGGGCTCCAGAACACTGAAGCTTTCTTT.

CDR3 bases: TGTGCCAGCAGTGACCAGACAGGGGATGGTGAAAAACTGTTTTTT. Residues: CASSDQTGDGEKLFF. The V call is TRBV25-1, the J call TRBJ1-4; 8 nucleotides match TRBD1. The V and J ends lost 3 bases and 7 bases, in that order; junction bases with no gene match: 7. Germline CDR1 and CDR2: MGHDK and SYGVNS. The CDR3 consists of 15 residues.

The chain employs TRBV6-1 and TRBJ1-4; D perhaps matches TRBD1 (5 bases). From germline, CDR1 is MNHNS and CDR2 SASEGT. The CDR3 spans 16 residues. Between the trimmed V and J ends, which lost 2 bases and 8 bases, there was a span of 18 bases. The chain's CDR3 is CASSERLGGVWEKLFF. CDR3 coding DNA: TGTGCCAGCAGTGAAAGGCTGGGAGGGGTCTGGGAAAAACTGTTTTTT.

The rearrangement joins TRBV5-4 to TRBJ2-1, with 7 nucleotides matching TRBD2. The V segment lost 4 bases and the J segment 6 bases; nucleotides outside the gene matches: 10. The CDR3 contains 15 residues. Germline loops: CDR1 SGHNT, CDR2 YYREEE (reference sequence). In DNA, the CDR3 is TGTGCCAGCAGCGCTACGGGGGGAGGCGGCAATGAGCAGTTCTTC. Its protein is CASSATGGGGNEQFF. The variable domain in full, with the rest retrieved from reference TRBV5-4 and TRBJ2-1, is ETGVTQSPTHLIKTRGQQVTLRCSSQSGHNTVSWYQQALGQGPQFIFQYYREEENGRGNFPPRFSGLQFPNYSSELNVNALELDDSALYLCASSATGGGGNEQFFGPGTRLTVL.

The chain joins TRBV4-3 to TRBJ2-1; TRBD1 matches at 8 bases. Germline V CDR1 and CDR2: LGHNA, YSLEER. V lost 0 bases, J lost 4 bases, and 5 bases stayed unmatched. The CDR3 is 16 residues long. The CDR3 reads CASSQDLTGGYNEQFF. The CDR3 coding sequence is TGCGCCAGCAGCCAAGACCTAACAGGGGGTTACAATGAGCAGTTCTTC.

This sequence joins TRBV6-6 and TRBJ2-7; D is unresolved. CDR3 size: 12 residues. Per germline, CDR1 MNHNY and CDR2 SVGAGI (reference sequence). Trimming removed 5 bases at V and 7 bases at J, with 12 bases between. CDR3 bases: TGTGCCAGCAGTACAAACTTCGGGGAGCAGTACTTC. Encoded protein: CASSTNFGEQYF.

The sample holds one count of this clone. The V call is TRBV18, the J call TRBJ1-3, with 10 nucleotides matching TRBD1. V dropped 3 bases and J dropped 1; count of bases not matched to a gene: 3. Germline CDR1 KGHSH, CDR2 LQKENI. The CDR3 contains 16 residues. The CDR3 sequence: CASSPWTGGSGNTIYF. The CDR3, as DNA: TGTGCCAGCTCACCCTGGACAGGGGGATCTGGAAACACCATATATTTT. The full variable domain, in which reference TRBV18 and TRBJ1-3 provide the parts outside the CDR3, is NAGVMQNPRHLVRRRGQEARLRCSPMKGHSHVYWYRQLPEEGLKFMVYLQKENIIDESGMPKERFSAEFPKEGPSILRIQQVVRGDSAAYFCASSPWTGGSGNTIYFGEGSWLTVV.